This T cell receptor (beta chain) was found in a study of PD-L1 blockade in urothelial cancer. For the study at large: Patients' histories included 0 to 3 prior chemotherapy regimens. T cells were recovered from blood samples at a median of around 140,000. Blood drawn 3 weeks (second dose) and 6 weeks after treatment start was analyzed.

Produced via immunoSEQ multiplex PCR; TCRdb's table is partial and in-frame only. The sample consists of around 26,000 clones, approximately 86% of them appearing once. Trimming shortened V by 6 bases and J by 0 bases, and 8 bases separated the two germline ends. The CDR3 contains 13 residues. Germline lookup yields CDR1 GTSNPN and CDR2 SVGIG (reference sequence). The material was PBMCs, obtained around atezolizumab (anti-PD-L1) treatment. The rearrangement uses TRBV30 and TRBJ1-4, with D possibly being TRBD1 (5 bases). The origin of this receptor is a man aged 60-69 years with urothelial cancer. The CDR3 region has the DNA TGTGCCTGCCAGACAGCAACTAATGAAAAACTGTTTTTT. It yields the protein CACQTATNEKLFF.